This T cell receptor (beta chain) was identified in a study of cytomegalovirus exposure and HLA in healthy donors. Primers included in the PCR were 60 Vbeta and 13 Jbeta primers. Using immunoSEQ multiplex PCR, the repertoire was profiled, and TCRdb retains in-frame clones only, with some absent. The listing contains roughly 100,000 clones. The V gene lost 4 bases and the J gene lost 2 bases, with 9 bases spanning the gap. Germline assignment: CDR1 ENHRY and CDR2 SYGVKD. The CDR3 is 13 residues long. Material for sequencing was PBMCs. The J gene is TRBJ2-7, the V gene TRBV10-3; D call uncertain. The source of this sequence is a man between 40 and 49 years old in good health and CMV-seronegative. The chain's CDR3 is CAISVGGTYEQYF. Here the CDR3 DNA reads TGTGCCATCAGTGTCGGCGGAACCTACGAGCAGTACTTC.